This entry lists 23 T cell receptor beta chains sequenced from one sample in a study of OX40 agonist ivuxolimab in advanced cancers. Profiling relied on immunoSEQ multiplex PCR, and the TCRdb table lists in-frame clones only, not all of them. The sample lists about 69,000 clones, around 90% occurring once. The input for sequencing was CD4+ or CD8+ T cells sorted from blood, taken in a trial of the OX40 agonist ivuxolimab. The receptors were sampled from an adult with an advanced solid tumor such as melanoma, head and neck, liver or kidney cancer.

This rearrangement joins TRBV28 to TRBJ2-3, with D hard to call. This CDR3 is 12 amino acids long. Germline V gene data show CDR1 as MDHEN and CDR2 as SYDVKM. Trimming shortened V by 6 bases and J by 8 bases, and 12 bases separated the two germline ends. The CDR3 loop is CASSPLWGTQYF. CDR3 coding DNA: TGTGCCAGCAGCCCATTGTGGGGTACGCAGTATTTT.

CDR3 nucleotide sequence: TGTGCCAGCAGTTTACAGGGAGTGGCCTACCAAGAGACCCAGTACTTC. Its translation: CASSLQGVAYQETQYF. The V gene is TRBV27, the J gene TRBJ2-5; perhaps D is TRBD1 or TRBD2 (5 bases each). V was cut by 2 bases and J by 0 bases, with 13 bases left in between. The CDR3 loop spans 16 amino acids. The germline gives CDR1 MNHEY, CDR2 SMNVEV (reference sequence).

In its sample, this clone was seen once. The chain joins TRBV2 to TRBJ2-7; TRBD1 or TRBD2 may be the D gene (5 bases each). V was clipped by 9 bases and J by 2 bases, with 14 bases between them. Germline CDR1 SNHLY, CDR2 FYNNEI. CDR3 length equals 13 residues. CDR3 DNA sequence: TGTGCCAGTGGGACCGACTTAGCCTACGAGCAGTACTTC. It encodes CASGTDLAYEQYF.

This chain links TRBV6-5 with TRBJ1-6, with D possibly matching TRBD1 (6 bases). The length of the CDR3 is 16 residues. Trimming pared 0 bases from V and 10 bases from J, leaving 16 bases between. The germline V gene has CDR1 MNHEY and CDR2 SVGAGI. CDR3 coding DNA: TGTGCCAGCAGTTACTCCGCAGGCAGGGGCAGGTCACCCCTCCACTTT. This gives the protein CASSYSAGRGRSPLHF.

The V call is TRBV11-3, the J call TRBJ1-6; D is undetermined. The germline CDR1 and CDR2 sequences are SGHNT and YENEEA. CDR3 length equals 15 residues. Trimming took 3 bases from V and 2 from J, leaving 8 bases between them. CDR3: CASSFTRTYNSPLHF. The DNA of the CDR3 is TGTGCCAGCAGCTTTACAAGAACCTATAATTCACCCCTCCACTTT.

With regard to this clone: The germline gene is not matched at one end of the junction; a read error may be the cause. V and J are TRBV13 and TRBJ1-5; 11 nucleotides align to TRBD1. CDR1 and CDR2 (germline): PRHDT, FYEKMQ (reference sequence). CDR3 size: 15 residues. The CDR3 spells CASSIGQGASQPQHF. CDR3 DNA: TGTGCCAGCAGCATAGGACAGGGGGCAAGTCAGCCCCAGCATTTT.

This CDR3 is CASSFLMDRTDTQYF. The CDR3 DNA follows: TGTGCCAGCAGCTTCCTAATGGACCGCACAGATACGCAGTATTTT. V is TRBV7-2 and J is TRBJ2-3; D remains unclear. V was pared by 3 bases and J by 1 base, with 11 bases between. The germline V gene encodes CDR1 SGHTA and CDR2 FQGNSA. This CDR3 is 15 amino acids long.

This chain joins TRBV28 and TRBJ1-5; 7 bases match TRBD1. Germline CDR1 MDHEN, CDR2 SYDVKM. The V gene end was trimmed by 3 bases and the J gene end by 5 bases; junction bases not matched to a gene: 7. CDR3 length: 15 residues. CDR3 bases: TGTGCCAGCAGTTTCACAGGGGAGGGTTATCAGCCCCAGCATTTT. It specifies CASSFTGEGYQPQHF.

The CDR3 DNA reads TGTGCCAGCAGTGAAGTAGGGAGCGGCAGCACAGATACGCAGTATTTT. Residues: CASSEVGSGSTDTQYF. This chain joins TRBV2 and TRBJ2-3; perhaps TRBD2 as D (5 bases). CDR1 is SNHLY and CDR2 is FYNNEI in the germline V gene. Trimming shortened V by 1 base and J by 0 bases, and 11 bases separated the two germline ends. CDR3 length equals 16 residues.

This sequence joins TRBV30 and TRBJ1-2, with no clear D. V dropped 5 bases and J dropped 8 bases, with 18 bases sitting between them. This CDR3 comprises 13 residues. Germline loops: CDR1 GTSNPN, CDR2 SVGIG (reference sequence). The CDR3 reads CAWEYGSARGYTF. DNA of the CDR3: TGTGCCTGGGAATATGGCAGCGCAAGAGGCTACACCTTC. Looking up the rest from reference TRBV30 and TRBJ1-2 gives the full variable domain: SQTIHQWPATLVQPVGSPLSLECTVEGTSNPNLYWYRQAAGRGLQLLFYSVGIGQISSEVPQNLSASRPQDRQFILSSKKLLLSDSGFYLCAWEYGSARGYTFGSGTRLTVV.

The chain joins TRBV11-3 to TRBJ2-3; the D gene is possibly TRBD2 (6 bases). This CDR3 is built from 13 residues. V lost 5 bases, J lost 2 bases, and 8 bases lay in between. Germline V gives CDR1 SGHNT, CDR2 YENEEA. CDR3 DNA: TGTGCCAGCAGCCAGGACTACACAGATACGCAGTATTTT. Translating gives CASSQDYTDTQYF.

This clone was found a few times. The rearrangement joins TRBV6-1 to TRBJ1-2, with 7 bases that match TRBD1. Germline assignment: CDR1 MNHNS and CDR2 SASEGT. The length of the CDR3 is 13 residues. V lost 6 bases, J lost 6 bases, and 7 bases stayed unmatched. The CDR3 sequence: CASRLRDRDGYTF. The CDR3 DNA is TGTGCCAGCAGGCTCCGGGACAGAGATGGCTACACCTTC.

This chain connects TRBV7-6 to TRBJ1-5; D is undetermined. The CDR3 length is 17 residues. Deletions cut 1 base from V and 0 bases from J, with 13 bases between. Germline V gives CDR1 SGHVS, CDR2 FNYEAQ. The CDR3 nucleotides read TGTGCCAGCAGCTTAGTGGCGGGGTCAGATAGCAATCAGCCCCAGCATTTT. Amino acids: CASSLVAGSDSNQPQHF.

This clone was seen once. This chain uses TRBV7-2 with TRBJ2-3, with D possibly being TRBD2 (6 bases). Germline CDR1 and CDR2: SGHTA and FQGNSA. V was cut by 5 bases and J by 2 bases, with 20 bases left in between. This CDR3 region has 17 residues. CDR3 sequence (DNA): TGTGCCAGCAGCCCCTCCGCGAATAGCGGAAACACAGATACGCAGTATTTT. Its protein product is CASSPSANSGNTDTQYF.

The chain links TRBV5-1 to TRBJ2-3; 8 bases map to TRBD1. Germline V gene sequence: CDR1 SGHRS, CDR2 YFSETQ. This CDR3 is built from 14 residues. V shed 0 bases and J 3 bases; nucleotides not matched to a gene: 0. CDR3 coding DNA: TGCGCCAGCAGCTTGGGGACAGGGACAGATACGCAGTATTTT. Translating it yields CASSLGTGTDTQYF.

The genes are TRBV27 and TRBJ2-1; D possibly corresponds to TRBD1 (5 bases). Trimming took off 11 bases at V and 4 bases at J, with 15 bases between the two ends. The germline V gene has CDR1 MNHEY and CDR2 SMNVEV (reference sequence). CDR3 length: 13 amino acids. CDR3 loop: CARPGGAYNEQFF. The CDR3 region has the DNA TGTGCCCGCCCGGGTGGGGCGTACAATGAGCAGTTCTTC.

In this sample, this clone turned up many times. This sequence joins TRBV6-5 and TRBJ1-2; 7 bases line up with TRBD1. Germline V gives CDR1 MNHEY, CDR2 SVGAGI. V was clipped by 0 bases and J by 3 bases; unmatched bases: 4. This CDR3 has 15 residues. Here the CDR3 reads CASSYSGQGDYGYTF. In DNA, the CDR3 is TGTGCCAGCAGTTACTCAGGGCAGGGGGACTATGGCTACACCTTC.

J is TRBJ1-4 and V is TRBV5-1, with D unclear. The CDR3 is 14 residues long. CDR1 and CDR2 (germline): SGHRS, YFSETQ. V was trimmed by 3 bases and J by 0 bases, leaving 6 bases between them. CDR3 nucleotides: TGCGCCAGCAGCTGGACGGCAACTAATGAAAAACTGTTTTTT. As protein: CASSWTATNEKLFF.

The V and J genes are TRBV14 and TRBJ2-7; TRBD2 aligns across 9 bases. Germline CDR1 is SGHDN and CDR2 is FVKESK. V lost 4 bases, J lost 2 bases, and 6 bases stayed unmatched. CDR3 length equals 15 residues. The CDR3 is CASSLLRTSAYEQYF. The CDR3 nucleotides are TGTGCCAGCAGCCTACTTCGGACTAGCGCCTACGAGCAGTACTTC.

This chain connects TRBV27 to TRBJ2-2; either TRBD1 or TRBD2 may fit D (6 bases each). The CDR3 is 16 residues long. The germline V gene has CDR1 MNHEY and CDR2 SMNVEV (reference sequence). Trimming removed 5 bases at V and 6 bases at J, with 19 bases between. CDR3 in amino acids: CASSPQGRLGSGELFF. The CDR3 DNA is TGTGCCAGCAGTCCCCAGGGGAGGCTAGGTTCCGGGGAGCTGTTTTTT.

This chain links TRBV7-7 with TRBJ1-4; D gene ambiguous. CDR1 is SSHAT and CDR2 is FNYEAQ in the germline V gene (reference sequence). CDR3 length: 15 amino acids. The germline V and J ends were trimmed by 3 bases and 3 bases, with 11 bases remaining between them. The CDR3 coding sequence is TGTGCCAGCAGCTTTTCCAGGCCGGCTAATGAAAAACTGTTTTTT. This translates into CASSFSRPANEKLFF.

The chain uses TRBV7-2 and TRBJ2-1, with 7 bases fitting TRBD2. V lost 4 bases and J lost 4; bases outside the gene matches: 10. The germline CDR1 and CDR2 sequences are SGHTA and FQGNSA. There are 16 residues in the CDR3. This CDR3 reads CASSSRRRGGYNEQFF. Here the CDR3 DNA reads TGTGCCAGCAGCTCAAGAAGGAGGGGAGGGTACAATGAGCAGTTCTTC.

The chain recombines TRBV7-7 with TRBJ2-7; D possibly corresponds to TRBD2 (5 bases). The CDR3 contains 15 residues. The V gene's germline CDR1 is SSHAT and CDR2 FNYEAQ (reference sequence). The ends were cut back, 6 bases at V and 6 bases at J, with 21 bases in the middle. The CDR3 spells CASRLMMRAQGEQYF. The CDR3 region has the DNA TGTGCCAGCAGACTTATGATGCGGGCCCAAGGCGAGCAGTACTTC.